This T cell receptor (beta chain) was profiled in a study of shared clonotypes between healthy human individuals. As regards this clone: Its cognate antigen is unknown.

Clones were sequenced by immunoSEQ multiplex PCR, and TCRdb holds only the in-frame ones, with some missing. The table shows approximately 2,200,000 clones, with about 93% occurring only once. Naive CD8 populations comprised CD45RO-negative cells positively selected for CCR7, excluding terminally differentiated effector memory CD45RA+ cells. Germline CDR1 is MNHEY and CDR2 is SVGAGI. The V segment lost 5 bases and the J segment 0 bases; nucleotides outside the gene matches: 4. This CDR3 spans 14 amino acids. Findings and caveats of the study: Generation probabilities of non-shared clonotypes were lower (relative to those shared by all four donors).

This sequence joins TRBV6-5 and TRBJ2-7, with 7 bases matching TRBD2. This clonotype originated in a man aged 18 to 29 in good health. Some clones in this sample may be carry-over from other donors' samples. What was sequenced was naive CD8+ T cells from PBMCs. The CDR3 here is CASSHRDYSYEQYF. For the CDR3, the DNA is TGTGCCAGCAGTCACCGGGACTACTCCTACGAGCAGTACTTC.